These 17 T cell receptor beta chains originate from one sample sequenced in a study of CD8+ T cells in alopecia areata. Sorting separated CD25+CD127- cells from the CD4+ cells of about 5 patients. RNA, once extracted, was reverse transcribed into cDNA for use as the sequencing template. The protocol was immunoSEQ multiplex PCR, while the TCRdb copy is restricted to in-frame clones and leaves out a portion. Of about 37,000 clones in the sample, around half were seen once. The specimen was CD4+ Tregs sorted from blood. These receptors came from a human donor with alopecia areata.

The rearrangement joins TRBV10-3 to TRBJ2-1, with TRBD1 as a possible D gene (5 bases). The CDR3 covers 13 residues. Looked up from germline, CDR1 is ENHRY and CDR2 is SYGVKD. V shed 7 bases and J shed 9 bases, with 16 bases lying between them. The CDR3 DNA follows: TGTGCCATCAAACCGCAGGGTTCCGGTGAGCAGTTCTTC. Encoded protein: CAIKPQGSGEQFF.

This chain links TRBV7-2 with TRBJ2-1; the D gene is possibly TRBD2 (5 bases). In germline, CDR1 is SGHTA, CDR2 FQGNSA. Trimming pared 4 bases from V and 4 bases from J, leaving 8 bases between. The CDR3 has 13 residues. CDR3 sequence reads: CASSSRDYNEQFF. The CDR3 DNA reads as TGTGCCAGCAGCTCCCGGGATTACAATGAGCAGTTCTTC.

The J gene is TRBJ1-1, the V gene TRBV9, with D possibly matching TRBD1 (5 bases). V gave up 0 bases and J gave up 1 base, with 7 bases separating them. Germline CDR1 reads SGDLS; CDR2 reads YYNGEE. The CDR3 consists of 14 residues. The CDR3 protein is CASSVEGWNTEAFF. In DNA form, the CDR3 reads TGTGCCAGCAGCGTAGAGGGGTGGAACACTGAAGCTTTCTTT.

The genes are TRBV6-6 and TRBJ2-7; D is unclear. Germline V gene sequence: CDR1 MNHNY, CDR2 SVGAGI (reference sequence). V lost 0 bases and J 4 bases, leaving 4 bases between the germline ends. The CDR3 length is 12 residues. CDR3 region: CASSYSSYEQYF. CDR3 DNA: TGTGCCAGCAGTTACTCGAGTTACGAGCAGTACTTC.

The chain combines TRBV28 with TRBJ2-5, with D possibly TRBD2 on 5 matching bases. Per the germline V gene, CDR1 is MDHEN and CDR2 is SYDVKM. The CDR3 covers 14 residues. V was trimmed by 5 bases and J by 5 bases, leaving 15 bases between them. The DNA for the CDR3 is TGTGCCAGCAGTCCTCGTGAGGGTCTGGAGACCCAGTACTTC. Translating gives CASSPREGLETQYF.

V usage is TRBV7-3 and J usage is TRBJ2-3; TRBD1 agrees at 8 bases. Germline loops: CDR1 SGHTA, CDR2 FQGTGA. V was pared by 5 bases and J by 5 bases, with 9 bases of the junction left unmatched. The CDR3 loop spans 15 amino acids. CDR3 nucleotide sequence: TGTGCCAGCAGCCCATGGACAGGGCTGGGAGATACGCAGTATTTT. It encodes CASSPWTGLGDTQYF.

The chain is built from TRBV4-3 and TRBJ2-3, with D perhaps matching TRBD1 (7 bases). V shed 1 base and J shed 4 bases, with 15 bases lying between them. Looked up from germline, CDR1 is LGHNA and CDR2 is YSLEER. The CDR3 consists of 16 residues. CDR3 sequence (DNA): TGCGCCAGCAGCCAAGGGCGGGACAGAGCTTCAGATACGCAGTATTTT. Translation gives CASSQGRDRASDTQYF.

The gene calls are TRBV5-1 and TRBJ2-5; 7 bases are a match to TRBD1. J was trimmed by 5 bases and V by 4 bases; bases with no gene match: 11. This CDR3 contains 15 residues. CDR1 and CDR2 from the germline V gene are SGHRS and YFSETQ. CDR3 amino acids: CASSAGDSRPETQYF. Here the CDR3 DNA reads TGCGCCAGCAGCGCCGGGGACAGCCGCCCGGAGACCCAGTACTTC.

V and J are TRBV7-2 and TRBJ1-1; a possible D gene is TRBD1 (5 bases). This CDR3 spans 14 amino acids. Germline CDR1 reads SGHTA; CDR2 reads FQGNSA. Trimming left V 5 bases short and J 11 bases short, with 21 bases between. CDR3 residues: CASSPTPLGTVAFF. The DNA for the CDR3 is TGTGCCAGCAGCCCAACCCCGTTGGGGACTGTGGCTTTCTTT.

This clone has more than one count but fewer than ten. The chain recombines TRBV25-1 with TRBJ1-4, with a weak D call TRBD1 (5 bases). Germline CDR1 reads MGHDK; CDR2 reads SYGVNS. Trimming took off 2 bases at V and 4 bases at J, with 20 bases between the two ends. CDR3 length: 18 amino acids. CDR3 nucleotide sequence: TGTGCCAGCAGTGAACCAGGGAAAACAGCCTCTTATAATGAAAAACTGTTTTTT. Its protein is CASSEPGKTASYNEKLFF. The full variable domain, in which reference TRBV25-1 and TRBJ1-4 provide the parts outside the CDR3, is EADIYQTPRYLVIGTGKKITLECSQTMGHDKMYWYQQDPGMELHLIHYSYGVNSTEKGDLSSESTVSRIRTEHFPLTLESARPSHTSQYLCASSEPGKTASYNEKLFFGSGTQLSVL.

This clone was recorded a few times. The rearrangement links TRBV28 to TRBJ1-1, with unresolved D. Germline assignment: CDR1 MDHEN and CDR2 SYDVKM. The CDR3 consists of 11 residues. Trimming removed 3 bases at V and 6 bases at J, with 5 bases between. CDR3 sequence (DNA): TGTGCCAGCAGTTTCTACGCTGAAGCTTTCTTT. Protein sequence: CASSFYAEAFF.

This clone has a handful of counts. The chain recombines TRBV13 with TRBJ2-7, with D perhaps being TRBD1 or TRBD2 (5 bases each). The CDR3 is made up of 14 amino acids. V shed 4 bases and J shed 7 bases, with 17 bases lying between them. Looked up from germline, CDR1 is PRHDT and CDR2 is FYEKMQ (reference sequence). This chain's CDR3 is CASSSGGSRGEQYF. CDR3 nucleotide sequence: TGTGCCAGCAGCTCTGGGGGTAGCCGTGGTGAGCAGTACTTC.

The genes are TRBV20-1 and TRBJ2-3, with D unclear. V shed 5 bases and J shed 8 bases, with 11 bases lying between them. The length of the CDR3 is 11 residues. Germline loops: CDR1 DFQATT, CDR2 SNEGSKA (reference sequence). The CDR3 loop is CSALGSLTQYF. The CDR3 DNA reads TGCAGTGCTCTTGGATCGCTTACGCAGTATTTT.

This clone has more than one count but fewer than ten. V usage is TRBV27 and J usage is TRBJ2-7; D gene ambiguous. Per the germline V gene, CDR1 is MNHEY and CDR2 is SMNVEV (reference sequence). The CDR3 consists of 11 residues. Deletions cut 2 bases from V and 12 bases from J, with 11 bases between. The CDR3 DNA reads as TGTGCCAGCAGTTTAGGTGGCATTCCGTACTTC. Translated: CASSLGGIPYF.

The chain couples TRBV7-3 to TRBJ2-3; 8 nucleotides match TRBD2. The germline gives CDR1 SGHTA, CDR2 FQGTGA. Trimming cost V 5 bases and J 5 bases; bases outside gene matches: 9. The CDR3 is 15 residues long. DNA of the CDR3: TGTGCCAGCAGCCCTCGGGGTAGCGGGGTAGATACGCAGTATTTT. Protein sequence: CASSPRGSGVDTQYF. The variable domain in full, with the rest retrieved from reference TRBV7-3 and TRBJ2-3, is GAGVSQTPSNKVTEKGKYVELRCDPISGHTALYWYRQSLGQGPEFLIYFQGTGAADDSGLPNDRFFAVRPEGSVSTLKIQRTERGDSAVYLCASSPRGSGVDTQYFGPGTRLTVL.

The chain joins TRBV7-9 to TRBJ1-1; tentative D call: TRBD1 (5 bases). The germline gives CDR1 SEHNR, CDR2 FQNEAQ (reference sequence). V was clipped by 2 bases and J by 4 bases, with 11 bases between them. The CDR3 length is 14 residues. The CDR3 DNA reads as TGTGCCAGCAGCTTATTGGGGGGAGGCACTGAAGCTTTCTTT. Translating gives CASSLLGGGTEAFF.

In this sample, this clone turned up a few times. This chain connects TRBV7-9 to TRBJ2-3, with D possibly being TRBD2 (6 bases). Germline CDR1 reads SEHNR; CDR2 reads FQNEAQ (reference sequence). The CDR3 is 17 amino acids. V lost 0 bases and J 0 bases, leaving 13 bases between the germline ends. The CDR3 loop reads CASSLAGGRASTDTQYF. The CDR3 DNA follows: TGTGCCAGCAGCTTAGCGGGAGGTCGTGCTAGCACAGATACGCAGTATTTT.